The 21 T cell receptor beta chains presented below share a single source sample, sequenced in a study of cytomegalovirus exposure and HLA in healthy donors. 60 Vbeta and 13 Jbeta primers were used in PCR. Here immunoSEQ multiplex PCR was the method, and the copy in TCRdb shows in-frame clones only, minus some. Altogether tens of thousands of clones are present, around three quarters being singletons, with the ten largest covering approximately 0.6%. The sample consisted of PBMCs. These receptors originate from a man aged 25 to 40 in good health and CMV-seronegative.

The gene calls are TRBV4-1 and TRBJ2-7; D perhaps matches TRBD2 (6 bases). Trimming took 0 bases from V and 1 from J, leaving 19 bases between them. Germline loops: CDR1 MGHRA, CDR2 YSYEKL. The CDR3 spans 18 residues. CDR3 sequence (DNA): TGCGCCAGCAGCCAAGATAGGGCGGGGTACACCCGGTCCTACGAGCAGTACTTC. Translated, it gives CASSQDRAGYTRSYEQYF.

The CDR3 nucleotides are TGTGCCAGCAGCGTAGGTGGAGGCCGCTATGGCTACACCTTC. Amino acid sequence: CASSVGGGRYGYTF. This chain links TRBV9 with TRBJ1-2; D is unclear. V dropped 0 bases and J dropped 4 bases, with 10 bases sitting between them. Germline V gene data show CDR1 as SGDLS and CDR2 as YYNGEE. This CDR3 is 14 amino acids long.

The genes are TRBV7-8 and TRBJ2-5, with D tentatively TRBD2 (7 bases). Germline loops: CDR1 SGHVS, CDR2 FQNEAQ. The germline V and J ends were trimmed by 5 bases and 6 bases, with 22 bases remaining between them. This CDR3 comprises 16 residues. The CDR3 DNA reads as TGTGCCAGCAGCCTTCCCCCCGGGGGGCAAGAGAAGACCCAGTACTTC. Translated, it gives CASSLPPGGQEKTQYF. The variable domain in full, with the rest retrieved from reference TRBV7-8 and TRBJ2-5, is GAGVSQSPRYKVAKRGQDVALRCDPISGHVSLFWYQQALGQGPEFLTYFQNEAQLDKSGLPSDRFFAERPEGSVSTLKIQRTQQEDSAVYLCASSLPPGGQEKTQYFGPGTRLLVL.

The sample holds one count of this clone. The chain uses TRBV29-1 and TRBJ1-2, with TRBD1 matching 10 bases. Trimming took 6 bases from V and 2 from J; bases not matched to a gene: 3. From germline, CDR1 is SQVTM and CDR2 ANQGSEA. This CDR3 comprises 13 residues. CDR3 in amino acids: CSVTDRGNYGYTF. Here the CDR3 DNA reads TGCAGCGTGACGGACAGGGGGAACTATGGCTACACCTTC.

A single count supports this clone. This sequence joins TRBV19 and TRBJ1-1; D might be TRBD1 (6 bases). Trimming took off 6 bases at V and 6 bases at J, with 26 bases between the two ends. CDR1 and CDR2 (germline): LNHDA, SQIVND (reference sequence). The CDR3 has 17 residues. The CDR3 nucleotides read TGTGCCAGTAGGAACAAATCGGGAGGACTCAGGGGACCTGAAGCTTTCTTT. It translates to CASRNKSGGLRGPEAFF.

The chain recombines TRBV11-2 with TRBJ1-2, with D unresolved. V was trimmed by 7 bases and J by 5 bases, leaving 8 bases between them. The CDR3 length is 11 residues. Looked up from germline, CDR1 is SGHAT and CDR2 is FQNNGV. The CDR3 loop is CASTNGYGYTF. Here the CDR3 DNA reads TGTGCCAGCACCAACGGGTATGGCTACACCTTC.

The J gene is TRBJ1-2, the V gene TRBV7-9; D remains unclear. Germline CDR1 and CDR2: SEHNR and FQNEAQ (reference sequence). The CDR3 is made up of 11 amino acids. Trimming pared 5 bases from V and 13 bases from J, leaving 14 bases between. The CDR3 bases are TGTGCCAGCAGCACCGACGGCCCGGGCACCTTC. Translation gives CASSTDGPGTF.

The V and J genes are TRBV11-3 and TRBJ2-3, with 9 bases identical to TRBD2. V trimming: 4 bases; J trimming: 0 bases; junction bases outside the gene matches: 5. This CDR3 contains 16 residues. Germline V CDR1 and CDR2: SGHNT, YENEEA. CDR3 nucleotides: TGTGCCAGCAGCTCAGGACTAGCGAAGAGCACAGATACGCAGTATTTT. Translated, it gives CASSSGLAKSTDTQYF.

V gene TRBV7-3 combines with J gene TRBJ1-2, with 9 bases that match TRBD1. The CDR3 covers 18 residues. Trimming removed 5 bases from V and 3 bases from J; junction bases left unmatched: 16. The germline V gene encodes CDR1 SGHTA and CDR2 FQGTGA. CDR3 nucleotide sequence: TGTGCCAGCAGCCTACGGGGGCCGACAGGGGGGGAAGACTATGGCTACACCTTC. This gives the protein CASSLRGPTGGEDYGYTF.

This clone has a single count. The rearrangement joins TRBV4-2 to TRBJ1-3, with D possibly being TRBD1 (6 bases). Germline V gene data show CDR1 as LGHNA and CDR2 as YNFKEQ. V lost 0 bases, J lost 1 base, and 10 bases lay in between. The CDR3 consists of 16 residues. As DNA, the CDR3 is TGTGCCAGCAGCCAAGAGACAGGCCGGTCTGGAAACACCATATATTTT. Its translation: CASSQETGRSGNTIYF.

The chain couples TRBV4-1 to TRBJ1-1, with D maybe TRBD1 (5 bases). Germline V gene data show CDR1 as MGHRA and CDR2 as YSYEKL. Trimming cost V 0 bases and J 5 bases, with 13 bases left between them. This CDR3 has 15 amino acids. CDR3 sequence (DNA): TGCGCCAGCAGCCAAGAGGCCGGGTGGACAACTGAAGCTTTCTTT. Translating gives CASSQEAGWTTEAFF.

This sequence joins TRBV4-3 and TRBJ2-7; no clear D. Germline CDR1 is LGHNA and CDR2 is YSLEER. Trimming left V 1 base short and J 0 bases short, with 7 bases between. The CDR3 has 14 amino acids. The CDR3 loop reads CASSQGASSYEQYF. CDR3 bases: TGCGCCAGCAGCCAAGGGGCGAGCTCCTACGAGCAGTACTTC.

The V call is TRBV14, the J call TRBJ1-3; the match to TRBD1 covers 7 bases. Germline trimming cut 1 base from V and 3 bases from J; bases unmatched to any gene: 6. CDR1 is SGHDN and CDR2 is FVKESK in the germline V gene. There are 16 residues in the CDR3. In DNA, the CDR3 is TGTGCCAGCAGCCAAGCCCCGACAGGGATTGGAAACACCATATATTTT. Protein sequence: CASSQAPTGIGNTIYF.

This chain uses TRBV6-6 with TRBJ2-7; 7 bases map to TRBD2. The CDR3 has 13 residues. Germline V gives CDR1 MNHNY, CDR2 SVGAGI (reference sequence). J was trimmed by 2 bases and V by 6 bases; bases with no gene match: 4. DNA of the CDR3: TGTGCCAGCAGAGAGCGGGATACCTACGAGCAGTACGTC. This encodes CASRERDTYEQYV.

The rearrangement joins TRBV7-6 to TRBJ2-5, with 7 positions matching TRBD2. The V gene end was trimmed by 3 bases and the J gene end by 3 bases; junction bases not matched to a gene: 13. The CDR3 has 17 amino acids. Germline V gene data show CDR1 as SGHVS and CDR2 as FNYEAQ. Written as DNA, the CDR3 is TGTGCCAGCAGCTTCGAGGTCGGGGAGGGTATCGAAGAGACCCAGTACTTC. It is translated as CASSFEVGEGIEETQYF.

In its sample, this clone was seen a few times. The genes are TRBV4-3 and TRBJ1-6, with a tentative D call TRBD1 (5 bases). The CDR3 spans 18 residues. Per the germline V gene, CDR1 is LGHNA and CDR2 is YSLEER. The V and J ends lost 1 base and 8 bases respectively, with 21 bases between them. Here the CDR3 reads CASSQGQSFAGQDSPLHF. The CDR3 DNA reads TGCGCCAGCAGCCAAGGGCAATCTTTCGCAGGGCAGGATTCACCCCTCCACTTT.

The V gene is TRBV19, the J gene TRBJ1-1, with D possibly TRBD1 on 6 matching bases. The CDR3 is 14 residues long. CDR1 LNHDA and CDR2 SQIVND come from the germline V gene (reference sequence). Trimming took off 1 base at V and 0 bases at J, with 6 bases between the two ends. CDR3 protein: CASSIGQVNTEAFF. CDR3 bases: TGTGCCAGTAGTATAGGACAGGTGAACACTGAAGCTTTCTTT.

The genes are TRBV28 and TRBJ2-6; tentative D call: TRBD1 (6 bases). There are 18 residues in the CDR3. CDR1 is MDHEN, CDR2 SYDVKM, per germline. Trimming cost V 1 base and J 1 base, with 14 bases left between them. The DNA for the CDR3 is TGTGCCAGCAGTTTATTCGGCAGGGGTTCGTCTGGGGCCAACGTCCTGACTTTC. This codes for CASSLFGRGSSGANVLTF.

In nucleotides, the CDR3 is TGCGCCAGCAGCCAAGATCCCGGGATCTATGGCTACACCTTC. It yields the protein CASSQDPGIYGYTF. This chain uses TRBV4-1 with TRBJ1-2; D remains unclear. In germline, CDR1 is MGHRA, CDR2 YSYEKL. Trimming pared 0 bases from V and 4 bases from J, leaving 9 bases between. This CDR3 is built from 14 residues.

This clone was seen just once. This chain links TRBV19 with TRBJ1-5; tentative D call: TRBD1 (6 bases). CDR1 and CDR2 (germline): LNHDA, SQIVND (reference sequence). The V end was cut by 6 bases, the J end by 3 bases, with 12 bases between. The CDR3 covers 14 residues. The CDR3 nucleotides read TGTGCCAGTAGACCTCAGGGGATCAATCAGCCCCAGCATTTT. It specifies CASRPQGINQPQHF.

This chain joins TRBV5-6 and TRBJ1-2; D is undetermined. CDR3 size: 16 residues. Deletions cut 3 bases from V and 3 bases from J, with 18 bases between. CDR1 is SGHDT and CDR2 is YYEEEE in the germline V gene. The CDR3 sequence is CASSSGAEDPYYGYTF. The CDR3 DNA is TGTGCCAGCAGCTCCGGTGCGGAAGACCCTTACTATGGCTACACCTTC.